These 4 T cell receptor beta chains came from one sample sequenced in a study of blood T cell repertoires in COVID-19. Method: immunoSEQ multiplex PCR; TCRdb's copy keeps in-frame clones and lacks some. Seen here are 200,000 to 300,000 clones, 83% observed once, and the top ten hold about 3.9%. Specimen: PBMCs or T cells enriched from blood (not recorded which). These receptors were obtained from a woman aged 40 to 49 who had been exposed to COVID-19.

Here the CDR3 reads CASSPRALGSAYTNYGYTF. For the CDR3, the DNA is TGTGCCAGCAGTCCACGAGCTCTTGGCAGCGCCTATACTAACTATGGCTACACCTTC. V usage is TRBV2 and J usage is TRBJ1-2; D is uncertain. Germline V gene lookup returns CDR1 SNHLY and CDR2 FYNNEI. Trimming cost V 5 bases and J 0 bases, with 25 bases left between them. The CDR3 spans 19 residues.

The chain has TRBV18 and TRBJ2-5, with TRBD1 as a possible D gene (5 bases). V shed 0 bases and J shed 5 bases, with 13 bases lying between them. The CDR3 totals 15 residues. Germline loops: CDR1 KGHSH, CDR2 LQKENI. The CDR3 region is CASSPPSRAGETQYF. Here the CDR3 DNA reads TGTGCCAGCTCACCACCGTCCAGGGCCGGGGAGACCCAGTACTTC.

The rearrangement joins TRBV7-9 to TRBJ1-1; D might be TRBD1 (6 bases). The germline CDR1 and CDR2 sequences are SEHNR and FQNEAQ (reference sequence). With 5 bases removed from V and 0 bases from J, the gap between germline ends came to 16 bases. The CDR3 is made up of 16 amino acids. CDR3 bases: TGTGCCAGCAGCGGCAAGGGGACAACGATGAACACTGAAGCTTTCTTT. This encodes CASSGKGTTMNTEAFF.

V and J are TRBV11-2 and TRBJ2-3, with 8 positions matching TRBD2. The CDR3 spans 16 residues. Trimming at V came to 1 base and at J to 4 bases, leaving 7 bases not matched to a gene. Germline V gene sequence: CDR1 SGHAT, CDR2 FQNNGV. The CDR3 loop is CASSLAPSGLSDTQYF. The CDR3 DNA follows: TGTGCCAGCAGCTTAGCTCCTAGCGGGTTGTCAGATACGCAGTATTTT.